This T cell receptor beta chain appears in the sequencing data of a study of blood T cell repertoires in COVID-19. Assay used: immunoSEQ multiplex PCR; TCRdb lists only in-frame clones, some missing. This sample has over 150,000 clones, with around 85% found just once. This CDR3 has 13 residues. The V end was cut by 5 bases, the J end by 7 bases, with 13 bases between. Germline-derived CDR1 and CDR2 are SGHRS and YFSETQ. The specimen sequenced was peripheral blood. The sequence came from a woman of 80 years or more with COVID-19, enrolled during active disease. The chain carries TRBV5-1 and TRBJ2-1; possibly TRBD2 for D (5 bases). CDR3 bases: TGCGCCAGCAGTTTTACCCCGGGGAATGAGCAGTTCTTC. This codes for CASSFTPGNEQFF.